These 12 T cell receptor beta chains originate from one sample sequenced in a study of blood T cell repertoires in COVID-19. The assay was immunoSEQ multiplex PCR, and TCRdb's table has in-frame clones only and misses some. This repertoire shows 95,000 to 100,000 clones, more than 75% found once; its top ten account for roughly 10%. The sample taken for sequencing was peripheral blood. These receptors were collected from a woman in her twenties or thirties with acute or convalescent COVID-19.

The chain uses TRBV5-1 and TRBJ2-7; 8 positions match TRBD1. This CDR3 region has 14 residues. Trimming took 3 bases from V and 0 from J; bases not matched to a gene: 2. CDR1 and CDR2 from the germline V gene are SGHRS and YFSETQ. In nucleotides, the CDR3 is TGCGCCAGCAGCTCCAGGGGGCCCTCCTACGAGCAGTACTTC. It codes for CASSSRGPSYEQYF.

The J gene is TRBJ2-2, the V gene TRBV19, with TRBD1 matching 11 bases. This CDR3 is 14 amino acids long. The trim removed 6 bases at V and 6 bases at J, leaving 3 bases unmatched. Germline values: CDR1 LNHDA, CDR2 SQIVND (reference sequence). The CDR3: CASRPGQGAGELFF. CDR3 bases: TGTGCCAGTAGGCCGGGACAGGGGGCCGGGGAGCTGTTTTTT.

The chain links TRBV7-9 to TRBJ1-5, with a weak D call TRBD1 (5 bases). The V gene lost 1 base and the J gene lost 2 bases, with 6 bases spanning the gap. CDR1 is SEHNR and CDR2 is FQNEAQ in the germline V gene (reference sequence). This CDR3 is built from 14 residues. Here the CDR3 DNA reads TGTGCCAGCAGCTTAGGGGGGGGCAATCAGCCCCAGCATTTT. Its translation is CASSLGGGNQPQHF.

V gene TRBV9 combines with J gene TRBJ1-1; D possibly corresponds to TRBD1 (6 bases). The CDR3 has 17 residues. V lost 3 bases and J lost 6, with 24 bases in between. Looked up from germline, CDR1 is SGDLS and CDR2 is YYNGEE. The CDR3 DNA sequence: TGTGCCAGCAGCGGGAGGTATGGGGGGGCCCAGGCCTCTGAAGCTTTCTTT. Amino acids: CASSGRYGGAQASEAFF. Based on the CDR3 plus reference TRBV9 and TRBJ1-1, the full variable domain is DSGVTQTPKHLITATGQRVTLRCSPRSGDLSVYWYQQSLDQGLQFLIQYYNGEERAKGNILERFSAQQFPDLHSELNLSSLELGDSALYFCASSGRYGGAQASEAFFGQGTRLTVV.

The CDR3, as DNA: TGTGCCAGCAGTCGCGGGACCACTAGCGGGGGGAGCACCGGGGAGCTGTTTTTT. It yields the protein CASSRGTTSGGSTGELFF. The J gene is TRBJ2-2, the V gene TRBV5-6; TRBD2 matches 12 bases. Trimming cost V 5 bases and J 4 bases; bases outside gene matches: 12. CDR3 length equals 18 residues. The germline V gene encodes CDR1 SGHDT and CDR2 YYEEEE.

This clone was seen only once. CDR3 nucleotides: TGTGCCAGCAGCGAATCGCACAGAGCGAACACCGGGGAGCTGTTTTTT. It specifies CASSESHRANTGELFF. This chain links TRBV5-6 with TRBJ2-2; D call uncertain. V was cut by 4 bases and J by 0 bases, with 13 bases left in between. The length of the CDR3 is 16 residues. Per germline, CDR1 SGHDT and CDR2 YYEEEE.

The V gene is TRBV11-3, the J gene TRBJ1-2, with D unresolved. The CDR3 has 12 residues. V lost 5 bases and J lost 8, with 12 bases in between. Germline V gives CDR1 SGHNT, CDR2 YENEEA. CDR3 nucleotides: TGTGCCAGCAGCCTCGGGCCGGGAGGCTACACCTTC. Translated: CASSLGPGGYTF.

The V call is TRBV7-2, the J call TRBJ2-7, with TRBD2 as a possible D gene (5 bases). V lost 1 base and J lost 5, with 15 bases in between. Germline V gene data show CDR1 as SGHTA and CDR2 as FQGNSA. The CDR3 totals 15 residues. In DNA form, the CDR3 reads TGTGCCAGCAGCTTAGGGGGAGTAGCTGGGCACGAGCAGTACTTC. The encoded protein is CASSLGGVAGHEQYF.

This clone is a singleton in its sample. V is TRBV2 and J is TRBJ2-3; 12 bases fit TRBD2. Germline V gene lookup returns CDR1 SNHLY and CDR2 FYNNEI. V lost 2 bases, J lost 7 bases, and 7 bases stayed unmatched. The CDR3 is made up of 16 amino acids. CDR3 in DNA: TGTGCCAGCAGTGAAACTAGCGGGGGGTTCGAAAATACGCAGTATTTT. Encoded protein: CASSETSGGFENTQYF.

The CDR3 nucleotides read TGTGCCAGCAGCCTTACCGCCCGACAGGCACCTAATCAGCCCCAGCATTTT. It is translated as CASSLTARQAPNQPQHF. The rearrangement joins TRBV27 to TRBJ1-5; maybe TRBD1 (6 bases). The germline V gene has CDR1 MNHEY and CDR2 SMNVEV (reference sequence). With 6 bases removed from V and 4 bases from J, the gap between germline ends came to 22 bases. This CDR3 spans 17 amino acids.

CDR3 bases: TGTGCCAGCAGTGTAATCCTCCCACAGCTCCAAGAGACCCAGTACTTC. It encodes CASSVILPQLQETQYF. The chain employs TRBV6-1 and TRBJ2-5, with D unclear. CDR3 length: 16 amino acids. V lost 4 bases and J lost 1, with 16 bases in between. CDR1 and CDR2 from the germline V gene are MNHNS and SASEGT.

The rearrangement links TRBV6-5 to TRBJ2-7; TRBD1 aligns across 11 bases. The ends lost 6 bases at V and 4 bases at J; junction bases unmatched: 8. From germline, CDR1 is MNHEY and CDR2 SVGAGI. The CDR3 has 15 residues. The CDR3 sequence: CASRPGQGAWYEQYF. In DNA form, the CDR3 reads TGTGCCAGCAGACCAGGACAGGGGGCCTGGTACGAGCAGTACTTC.